These T cell receptor beta chains were read from a single sample in a study of blood T cells in healthy people across ages. TCRdb independently ran MiXCR on the 5' RACE reads; one entry per CDR3 protein. The sample comprises fewer than 800,000 distinct CDR3 sequences, roughly 21% of which are singletons, and roughly 3.7% rests with the top ten. Specimen: blood. The receptors were gathered from a man aged 70 or older in good health. Both conserved end residues are part of each CDR3. D genes are given only for firm matches. Size tells how often a clone was seen (once, few, many) or the class of an expanded clone, and some rows leave it out.

TRBJ2-3 | few | TRBD2 | TRBV20-1 | CSASSGTSGQGTQYF | TGCAGTGCCAGTTCCGGGACTAGCGGGCAGGGTACGCAGTATTTT
TRBJ2-1 | few | NA | TRBV24-1 | CATSDSRAGRQFF | TGTGCCACCAGTGATTCCAGGGCGGGCCGGCAGTTCTTC
TRBJ2-3 | few | TRBD1 | TRBV27 | CARGQPGTDTQYF | TGTGCCAGGGGACAGCCAGGCACAGATACGCAGTATTTT
TRBJ2-7 | many | NA | TRBV5-1 | CASSLDGGSTYEQYF | TGCGCCAGCAGCTTGGATGGTGGGAGTACCTACGAGCAGTACTTC
TRBJ2-5 | few | TRBD1 | TRBV10-3 | CAISDGQGKYF | TGTGCCATCAGTGACGGACAGGGGAAGTACTTC
TRBJ1-2 | few | TRBD1 | TRBV7-2 | CASSLALTGGGYTF | TGTGCCAGCAGCTTAGCCCTGACAGGGGGTGGCTACACCTTC
TRBJ2-1 | NA | TRBD2 | TRBV20-1 | CSAQARGSSYNEQFF | TGCAGTGCTCAGGCCCGCGGGAGCTCCTACAATGAGCAGTTCTTC
TRBJ2-1 | NA | NA | TRBV5-1 | CASSHRTANNEQFF | TGCGCCAGCAGCCACCGGACAGCGAACAATGAGCAGTTCTTC
TRBJ2-5 | few | NA | TRBV29-1 | CSVTLPFETQYF | TGCAGCGTCACCCTTCCATTCGAGACCCAGTACTTC
TRBJ2-6 | few | TRBD1 | TRBV11-1 | CASSRGQGGTGANVLTF | TGTGCCAGCAGCCGAGGACAGGGGGGAACTGGGGCCAACGTCCTGACTTTC
TRBJ1-1 | few | NA | TRBV18 | CASSPTDGRGMIFF | TGTGCCAGCTCACCGACGGATGGACGGGGTATGATCTTCTTT
TRBJ2-3 | NA | TRBD1 | TRBV24-1 | CATSDGDRRTTDTQYF | TGTGCCACCAGTGATGGGGACAGGAGGACCACAGATACGCAGTATTTT
TRBJ2-5 | few | NA | TRBV20-1 | CSATWRFQETQYF | TGCAGTGCCACGTGGCGGTTCCAAGAGACCCAGTACTTC
TRBJ2-1 | many | NA | TRBV29-1 | CSVESSRASYNEQFF | TGCAGCGTTGAGAGTTCCAGGGCTTCCTACAATGAGCAGTTCTTC
TRBJ2-6 | NA | TRBD2 | TRBV20-1 | CSAIPGGAGANVLTF | TGCAGTGCTATCCCGGGAGGGGCTGGGGCCAACGTCCTGACTTTC
TRBJ2-3 | few | NA | TRBV4-1 | CASSPRGPLTDTQYF | TGCGCCAGCAGCCCACGGGGTCCCCTCACAGATACGCAGTATTTT
TRBJ2-2 | few | NA | TRBV29-1 | CSVKTGKNTGELFF | TGCAGCGTAAAAACCGGGAAGAACACCGGGGAGCTGTTTTTT
TRBJ1-2 | few | NA | TRBV5-1 | CASSLGTSMDGYTF | TGCGCCAGCAGCTTGGGGACATCAATGGATGGCTACACCTTC
TRBJ1-1 | few | NA | TRBV3-1 | CASSQSSGGGTAFF | TGTGCCAGCAGCCAATCAAGTGGGGGGGGCACGGCTTTCTTT
TRBJ2-3 | few | TRBD2 | TRBV20-1 | CSSQWAGGTDTQYF | TGCAGTTCGCAGTGGGCGGGAGGCACAGATACGCAGTATTTT
TRBJ2-7 | NA | TRBD2 | TRBV2 | CASGTSGSWDEQYF | TGTGCCAGCGGCACTAGCGGGAGTTGGGACGAGCAGTACTTC
TRBJ2-7 | NA | NA | TRBV18 | CASSPGHEQYF | TGTGCCAGCTCACCAGGGCACGAGCAGTACTTC
TRBJ2-5 | few | NA | TRBV24-1 | CATSGSRDTVETQYF | TGTGCCACCAGTGGATCCAGGGACACAGTTGAGACCCAGTACTTC
TRBJ2-4 | many | NA | TRBV29-1 | CSVEGEDIQYF | TGCAGCGTTGAAGGGGAGGACATTCAGTACTTC
TRBJ2-3 | few | TRBD2 | TRBV20-1 | CSARVLAGLVDTQYF | TGCAGTGCTAGAGTACTAGCGGGATTGGTAGATACGCAGTATTTT
TRBJ2-1 | NA | TRBD2 | TRBV25-1 | CASKTSGRYNEQFF | TGTGCCAGCAAGACTAGCGGGAGGTACAATGAGCAGTTCTTC
TRBJ2-7 | NA | NA | TRBV28 | CASPSPRPPYEQYF | TGTGCCAGCCCAAGCCCAAGGCCACCCTACGAGCAGTACTTC
TRBJ1-1 | many | NA | TRBV28 | CASSLLREAFF | TGTGCCAGCAGTTTGTTACGTGAAGCTTTCTTT
TRBJ2-3 | NA | TRBD2 | TRBV29-1 | CSVERLAERTDTQYF | TGCAGCGTTGAAAGGCTAGCGGAGCGCACAGATACGCAGTATTTT
TRBJ2-5 | few | NA | TRBV20-1 | CSARGVGAQYF | TGCAGTGCTAGAGGAGTCGGGGCCCAGTACTTC
TRBJ1-5 | NA | NA | TRBV6-6 | CASSSSGQPQHF | TGTGCCAGCAGTTCCTCGGGTCAGCCCCAGCATTTT
TRBJ2-7 | NA | NA | TRBV9 | CASSVGAEPTYEQYF | TGTGCCAGCAGCGTAGGCGCAGAGCCAACCTACGAGCAGTACTTC
TRBJ2-3 | few | TRBD1 | TRBV6-5 | CASSGQGTDTQYF | TGTGCCAGCAGCGGACAGGGAACAGATACGCAGTATTTT
TRBJ2-5 | NA | TRBD2 | TRBV2 | CATQLAGVETQYF | TGTGCCACTCAACTAGCGGGAGTGGAGACCCAGTACTTC
TRBJ2-1 | many | TRBD2 | TRBV4-3 | CASSLKGGRGSYNEQFF | TGCGCCAGCAGCCTTAAAGGCGGGAGAGGCTCCTACAATGAGCAGTTCTTC
TRBJ2-1 | NA | TRBD1 | TRBV24-1 | CATSENRGPSYNEQFF | TGTGCCACCAGTGAGAACAGGGGGCCCTCCTACAATGAGCAGTTCTTC
TRBJ1-4 | few | NA | TRBV2 | CASSEGGRANEKLFF | TGTGCCAGCAGTGAAGGGGGTCGCGCTAATGAAAAACTGTTTTTT
TRBJ1-4 | NA | TRBD1 | TRBV29-1 | CSVATGTNEKLFF | TGCAGCGTCGCGACAGGGACTAATGAAAAACTGTTTTTT
TRBJ2-7 | NA | TRBD2 | TRBV20-1 | CSARVTMATSGRNEQYF | TGCAGTGCTAGAGTAACAATGGCCACTAGCGGGAGAAACGAGCAGTACTTC
TRBJ2-7 | few | NA | TRBV4-2 | CASSQDFTGSSYEQYF | TGTGCCAGCAGCCAAGATTTCACTGGCAGCTCCTACGAGCAGTACTTC
TRBJ2-3 | NA | NA | TRBV7-3 | CASSLRGEYARDTQYF | TGTGCCAGCAGCTTAAGAGGGGAATACGCACGAGATACGCAGTATTTT
TRBJ2-5 | many | NA | TRBV2 | CASSVTQETQYF | TGTGCCAGCAGTGTGACTCAAGAGACCCAGTACTTC
TRBJ2-7 | many | NA | TRBV27 | CASSLFQDSYEQYF | TGTGCCAGCAGTTTATTTCAGGACTCCTACGAGCAGTACTTC